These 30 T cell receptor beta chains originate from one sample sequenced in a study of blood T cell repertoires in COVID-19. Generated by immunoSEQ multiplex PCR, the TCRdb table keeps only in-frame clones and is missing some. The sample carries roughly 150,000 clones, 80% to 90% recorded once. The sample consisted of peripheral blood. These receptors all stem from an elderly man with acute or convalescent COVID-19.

CDR3 loop: CASRPSGQGPGTQYF. Written as DNA, the CDR3 is TGTGCCAGCAGACCCTCGGGACAGGGTCCGGGGACCCAGTACTTC. The V gene is TRBV7-2, the J gene TRBJ2-5, with 9 bases aligning to TRBD1. The CDR3 totals 15 residues. V shed 6 bases, J shed 7 bases, and the junction held 12 bases outside the gene matches. Per germline, CDR1 SGHTA and CDR2 FQGNSA.

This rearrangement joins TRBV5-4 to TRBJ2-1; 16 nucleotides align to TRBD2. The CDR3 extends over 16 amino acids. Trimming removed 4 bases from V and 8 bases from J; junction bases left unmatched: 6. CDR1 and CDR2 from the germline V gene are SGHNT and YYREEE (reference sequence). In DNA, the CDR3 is TGTGCCAGCAGCAGCCAGGGACTAGCGGGGGGGCATGAGCAGTTCTTC. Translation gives CASSSQGLAGGHEQFF.

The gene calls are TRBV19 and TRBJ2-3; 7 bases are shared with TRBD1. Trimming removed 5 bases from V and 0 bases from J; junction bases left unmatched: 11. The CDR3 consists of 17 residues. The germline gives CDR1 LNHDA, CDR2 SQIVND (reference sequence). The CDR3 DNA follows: TGTGCCAGTAGTTTACGGCTAGGGGGCAGGAGCACAGATACGCAGTATTTT. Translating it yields CASSLRLGGRSTDTQYF.

CDR3 in DNA: TGCGCCAGCAGCTTTGCGACAGGGCCCAACACTGAAGCTTTCTTT. It is translated as CASSFATGPNTEAFF. V gene TRBV5-1 combines with J gene TRBJ1-1; 7 bases fit TRBD1. Germline values: CDR1 SGHRS, CDR2 YFSETQ. V was pared by 2 bases and J by 2 bases, with 6 bases of the junction left unmatched. CDR3 length: 15 amino acids.

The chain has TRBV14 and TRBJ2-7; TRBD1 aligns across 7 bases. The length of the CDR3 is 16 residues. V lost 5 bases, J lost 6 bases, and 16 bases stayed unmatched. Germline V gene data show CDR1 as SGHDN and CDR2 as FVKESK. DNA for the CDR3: TGTGCCAGCAGCGACAACGTACAGGGGAGAAGGGGCGAGCAGTACTTC. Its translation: CASSDNVQGRRGEQYF.

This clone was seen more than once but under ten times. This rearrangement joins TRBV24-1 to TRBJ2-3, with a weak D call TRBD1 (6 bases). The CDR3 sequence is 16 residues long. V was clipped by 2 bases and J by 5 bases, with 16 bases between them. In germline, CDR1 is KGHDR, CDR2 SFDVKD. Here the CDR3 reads CATSDSKRQVIDTQYF. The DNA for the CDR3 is TGTGCCACCAGTGATTCTAAAAGACAGGTCATAGATACGCAGTATTTT.

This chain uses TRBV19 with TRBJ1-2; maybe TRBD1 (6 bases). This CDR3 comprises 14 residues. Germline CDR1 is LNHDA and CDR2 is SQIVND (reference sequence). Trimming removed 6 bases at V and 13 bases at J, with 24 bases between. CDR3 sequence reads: CASSITRDTPSSTF. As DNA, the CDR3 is TGTGCCAGTAGCATAACCCGGGACACTCCCTCCTCCACCTTC. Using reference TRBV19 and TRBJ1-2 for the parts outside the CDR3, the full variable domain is DGGITQSPKYLFRKEGQNVTLSCEQNLNHDAMYWYRQDPGQGLRLIYYSQIVNDFQKGDIAEGYSVSREKKESFPLTVTSAQKNPTAFYLCASSITRDTPSSTFGSGTRLTVV.

The CDR3 spells CASSLWQVGQPQHF. CDR3 coding DNA: TGTGCCAGCAGTTTATGGCAGGTTGGACAGCCCCAGCATTTT. The rearrangement links TRBV28 to TRBJ1-5, with D uncertain. CDR1 and CDR2 from the germline V gene are MDHEN and SYDVKM. This CDR3 contains 14 residues. The germline V and J ends were trimmed by 0 bases and 7 bases, with 10 bases remaining between them.

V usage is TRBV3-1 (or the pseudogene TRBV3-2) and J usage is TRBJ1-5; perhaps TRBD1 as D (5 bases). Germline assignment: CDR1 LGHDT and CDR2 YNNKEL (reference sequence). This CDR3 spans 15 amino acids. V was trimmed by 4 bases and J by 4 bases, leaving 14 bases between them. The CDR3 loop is CASSPTRGTNQPQHF. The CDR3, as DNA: TGTGCCAGCAGCCCCACCCGGGGGACGAATCAGCCCCAGCATTTT.

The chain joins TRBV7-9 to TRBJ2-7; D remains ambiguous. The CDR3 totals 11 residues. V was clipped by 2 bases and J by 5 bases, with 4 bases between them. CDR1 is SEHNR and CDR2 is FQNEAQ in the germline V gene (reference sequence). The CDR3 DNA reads TGTGCCAGCAGCTTATTAAACGAGCAGTACTTC. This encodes CASSLLNEQYF.

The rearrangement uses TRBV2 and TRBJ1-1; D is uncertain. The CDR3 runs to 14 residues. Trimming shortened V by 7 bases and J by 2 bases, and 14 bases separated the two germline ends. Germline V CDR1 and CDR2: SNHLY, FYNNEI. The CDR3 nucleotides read TGTGCCAGCAAGCGGACCTCGGTTAACACTGAAGCTTTCTTT. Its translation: CASKRTSVNTEAFF.

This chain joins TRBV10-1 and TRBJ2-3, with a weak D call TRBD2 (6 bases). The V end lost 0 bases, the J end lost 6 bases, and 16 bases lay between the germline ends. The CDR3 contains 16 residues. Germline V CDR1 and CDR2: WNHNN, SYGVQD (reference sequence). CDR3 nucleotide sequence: TGCGCCAGCAGTGAGTCGATGTCTAGCGATGTCGATACGCAGTATTTT. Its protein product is CASSESMSSDVDTQYF.

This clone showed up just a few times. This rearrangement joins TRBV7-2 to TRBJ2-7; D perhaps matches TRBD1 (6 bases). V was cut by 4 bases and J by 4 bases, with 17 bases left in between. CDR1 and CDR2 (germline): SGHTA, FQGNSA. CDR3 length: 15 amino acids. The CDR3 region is CASSSRPQGSYEQYF. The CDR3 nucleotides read TGTGCCAGCAGCTCCCGTCCACAGGGCTCTTACGAGCAGTACTTC.

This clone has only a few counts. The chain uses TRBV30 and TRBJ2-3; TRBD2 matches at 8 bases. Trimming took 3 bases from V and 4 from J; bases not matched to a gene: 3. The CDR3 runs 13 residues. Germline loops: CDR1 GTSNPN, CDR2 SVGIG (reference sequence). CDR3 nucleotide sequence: TGTGCCTGGAGCGTCGGGGGGGCAGATACGCAGTATTTT. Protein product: CAWSVGGADTQYF. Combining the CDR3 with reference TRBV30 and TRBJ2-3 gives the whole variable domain SQTIHQWPATLVQPVGSPLSLECTVEGTSNPNLYWYRQAAGRGLQLLFYSVGIGQISSEVPQNLSASRPQDRQFILSSKKLLLSDSGFYLCAWSVGGADTQYFGPGTRLTVL.

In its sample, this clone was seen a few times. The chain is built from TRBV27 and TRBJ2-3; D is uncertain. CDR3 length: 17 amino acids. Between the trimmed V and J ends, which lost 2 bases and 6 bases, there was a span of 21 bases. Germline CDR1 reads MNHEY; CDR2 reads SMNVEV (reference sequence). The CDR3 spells CASSLVPSRSVRDTQYF. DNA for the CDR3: TGTGCCAGCAGTTTAGTCCCCTCGAGAAGTGTACGGGATACGCAGTATTTT.

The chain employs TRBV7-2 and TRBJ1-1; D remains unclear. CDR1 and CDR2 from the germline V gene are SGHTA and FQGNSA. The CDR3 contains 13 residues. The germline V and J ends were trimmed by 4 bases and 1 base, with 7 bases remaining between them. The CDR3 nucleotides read TGTGCCAGCAGCTCTCACTCGAACACTGAAGCTTTCTTT. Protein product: CASSSHSNTEAFF. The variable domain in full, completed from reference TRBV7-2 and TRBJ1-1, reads GAGVSQSPSNKVTEKGKDVELRCDPISGHTALYWYRQSLGQGLEFLIYFQGNSAPDKSGLPSDRFSAERTGGSVSTLTIQRTQQEDSAVYLCASSSHSNTEAFFGQGTRLTVV.

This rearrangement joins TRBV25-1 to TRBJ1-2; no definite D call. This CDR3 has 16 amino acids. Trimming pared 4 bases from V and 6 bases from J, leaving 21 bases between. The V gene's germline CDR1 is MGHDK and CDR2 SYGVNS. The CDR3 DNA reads TGTGCCAGCAGTGTTTTAGACGGACTCTATACGCATGGCTACACCTTC. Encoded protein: CASSVLDGLYTHGYTF.

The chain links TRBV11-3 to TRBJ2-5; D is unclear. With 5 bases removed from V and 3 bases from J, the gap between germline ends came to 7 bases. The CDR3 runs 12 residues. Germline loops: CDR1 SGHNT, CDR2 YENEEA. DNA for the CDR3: TGTGCCAGCAGCCCAGATAAAGAGACCCAGTACTTC. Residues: CASSPDKETQYF.

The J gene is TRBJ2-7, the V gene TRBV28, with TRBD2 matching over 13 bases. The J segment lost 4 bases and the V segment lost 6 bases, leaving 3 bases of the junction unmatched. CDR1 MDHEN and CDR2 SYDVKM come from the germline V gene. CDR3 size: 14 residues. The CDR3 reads CASRTSGRLYEQYF. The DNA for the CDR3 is TGTGCCAGCAGGACTAGCGGGAGGCTGTACGAGCAGTACTTC.

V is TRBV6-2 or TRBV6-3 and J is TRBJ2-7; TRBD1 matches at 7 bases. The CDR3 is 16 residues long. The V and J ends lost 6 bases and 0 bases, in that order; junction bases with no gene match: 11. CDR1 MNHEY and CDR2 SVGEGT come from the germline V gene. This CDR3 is CASSNRLRTGSYEQYF. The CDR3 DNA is TGTGCCAGCAGCAACCGCCTCCGGACAGGCTCCTACGAGCAGTACTTC.

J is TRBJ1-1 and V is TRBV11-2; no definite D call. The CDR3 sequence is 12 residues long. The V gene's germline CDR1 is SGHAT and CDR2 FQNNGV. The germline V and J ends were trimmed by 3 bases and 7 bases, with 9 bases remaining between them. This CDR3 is CASSFEVVEAFF. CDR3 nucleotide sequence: TGTGCCAGCAGCTTCGAGGTGGTTGAAGCTTTCTTT.

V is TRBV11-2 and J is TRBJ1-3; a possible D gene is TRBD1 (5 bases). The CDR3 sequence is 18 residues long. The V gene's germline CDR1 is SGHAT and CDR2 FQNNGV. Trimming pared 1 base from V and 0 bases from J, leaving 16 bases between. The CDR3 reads CASSLAGGGSRSGNTIYF. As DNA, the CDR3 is TGTGCCAGCAGCTTAGCTGGGGGAGGGTCTCGCTCTGGAAACACCATATATTTT.

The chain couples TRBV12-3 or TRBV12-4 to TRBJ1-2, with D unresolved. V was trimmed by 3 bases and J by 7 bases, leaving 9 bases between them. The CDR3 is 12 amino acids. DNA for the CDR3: TGTGCCAGCAGTTTCCCGGGAACTGGCTACACCTTC. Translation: CASSFPGTGYTF.

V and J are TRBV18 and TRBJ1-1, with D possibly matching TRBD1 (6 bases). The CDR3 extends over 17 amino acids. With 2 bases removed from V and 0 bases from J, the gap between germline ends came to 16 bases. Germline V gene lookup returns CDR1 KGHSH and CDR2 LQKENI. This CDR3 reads CASSPTGGANMNTEAFF. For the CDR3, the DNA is TGTGCCAGCTCACCAACCGGGGGGGCAAACATGAACACTGAAGCTTTCTTT.

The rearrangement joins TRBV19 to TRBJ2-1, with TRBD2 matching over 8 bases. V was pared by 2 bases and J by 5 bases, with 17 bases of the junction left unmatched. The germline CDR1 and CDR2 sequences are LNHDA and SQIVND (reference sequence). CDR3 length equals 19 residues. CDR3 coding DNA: TGTGCCAGTAGTATACCCCAGCGGGTGGGTCTAGCGGGCCACAATGAGCAGTTCTTC. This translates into CASSIPQRVGLAGHNEQFF.

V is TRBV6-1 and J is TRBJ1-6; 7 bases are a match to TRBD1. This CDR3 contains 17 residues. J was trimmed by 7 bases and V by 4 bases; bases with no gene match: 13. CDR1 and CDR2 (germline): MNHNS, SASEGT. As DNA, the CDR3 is TGTGCCAGCAGTGGCCGCAGGGACAGAGAATGGAATTCACCCCTCCACTTT. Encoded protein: CASSGRRDREWNSPLHF.

This CDR3 reads CASSLEGRAYEQYF. The DNA of the CDR3 is TGCGCCAGCAGCTTGGAGGGCAGGGCCTACGAGCAGTACTTC. This chain links TRBV5-1 with TRBJ2-7; TRBD1 is a possible D gene (5 bases). The CDR3 runs to 14 residues. The V end lost 0 bases, the J end lost 2 bases, and 9 bases lay between the germline ends. Germline V gene lookup returns CDR1 SGHRS and CDR2 YFSETQ. The variable domain in full, with the rest retrieved from reference TRBV5-1 and TRBJ2-7, is KAGVTQTPRYLIKTRGQQVTLSCSPISGHRSVSWYQQTPGQGLQFLFEYFSETQRNKGNFPGRFSGRQFSNSRSEMNVSTLELGDSALYLCASSLEGRAYEQYFGPGTRLTVT.

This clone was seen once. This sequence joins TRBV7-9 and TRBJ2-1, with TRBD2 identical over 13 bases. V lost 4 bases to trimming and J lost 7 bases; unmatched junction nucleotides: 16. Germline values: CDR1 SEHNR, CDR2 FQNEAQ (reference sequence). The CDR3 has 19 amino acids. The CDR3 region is CASSSRTSGGPTIRNEQFF. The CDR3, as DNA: TGTGCCAGCAGCTCCCGGACTAGCGGGGGCCCCACGATTCGGAATGAGCAGTTCTTC. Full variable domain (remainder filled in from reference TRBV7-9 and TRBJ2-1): DTGVSQNPRHKITKRGQNVTFRCDPISEHNRLYWYRQTLGQGPEFLTYFQNEAQLEKSRLLSDRFSAERPKGSFSTLEIQRTEQGDSAMYLCASSSRTSGGPTIRNEQFFGPGTRLTVL.

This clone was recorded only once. CDR3 residues: CAWRGGENRAEQYF. CDR3 DNA: TGTGCCTGGAGGGGGGGGGAAAACAGGGCCGAGCAGTACTTC. The V gene is TRBV30, the J gene TRBJ2-7; a possible D gene is TRBD2 (7 bases). Germline lookup yields CDR1 GTSNPN and CDR2 SVGIG (reference sequence). The CDR3 totals 14 residues. Trimming stripped 3 bases from V and 6 bases from J, with 18 bases between.

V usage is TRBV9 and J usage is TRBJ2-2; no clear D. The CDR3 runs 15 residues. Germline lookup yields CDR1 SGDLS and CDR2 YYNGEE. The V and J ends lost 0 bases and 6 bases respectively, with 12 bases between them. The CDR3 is CASSVEPERSGELFF. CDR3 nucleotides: TGTGCCAGCAGCGTAGAACCGGAGAGGTCCGGGGAGCTGTTTTTT.